The TCR beta chain described here comes from a study of blood T cell repertoires in COVID-19. Study information: Samples came from the United States, Italy and Spain, spanning acute and convalescent COVID-19. The analysed material was cDNA or gDNA that came from T cells, B-cell-depleted T cells, or PBMCs.

Original processing methods: Counts of nucleated cells, estimated from reference gene primer amplification, were obtained. Only in-frame clones appear in the TCRdb table, and some are missing; sequencing was by immunoSEQ multiplex PCR. V and J calls and clone size are as listed in that table; D and trimming were resolved from the DNA. The data contain about 160,000 clones, 70% to 80% of them seen just once; the ten biggest clones take up less than 9.5%. Per the germline V gene, CDR1 is LNHDA and CDR2 is SQIVND (reference sequence). This CDR3 contains 14 residues. V lost 9 bases and J lost 6; bases outside the gene matches: 9.

The sample taken for sequencing was peripheral blood. The genes are TRBV19 and TRBJ1-5; 9 nucleotides match TRBD1. The sequence was obtained from a man aged 60 to 75 with acute or convalescent COVID-19. In DNA, the CDR3 is TGTGCCAGCGACAGGGGGACCGTTAGTCAGCCCCAGCATTTT. As protein: CASDRGTVSQPQHF.